This T cell receptor beta chain was profiled in a study of T cells in Graves' hyperthyroidism and ophthalmopathy (dated by TCRdb to between 2018 and 2021). Background for the entire study: Peripheral blood samples were taken at the time of initial diagnosis, prior to any treatment. A discovery cohort of approximately 97 patients, about 40 with Graves' ophthalmopathy and fewer than 65 with stable Graves' hyperthyroidism, was used to find distinguishing TCR V-J signatures. Prospective prediction of ophthalmopathy was tested in an independent validation cohort of approximately 19 hyperthyroidism patients and approximately 17 patients who later progressed to ophthalmopathy. The 100 discovery patients were randomly split 7:3 into training and test sets. In six Graves' hyperthyroidism patients, the study also compared T-cell repertoires from thyroid tissue with T-cell repertoires from blood. Once sampling was done, hyperthyroidism patients were given methimazole at a starting dose of 30 mg daily, whereas ophthalmopathy patients were given high-dose intravenous methylprednisolone. TCR Vbeta CDR3 sequencing of 135 peripheral blood samples (under 45 ophthalmopathy, 75 hyperthyroidism and roughly 17 progressor patients) is reported in the paper. What the research found in general, with its limitations: Most expanded thyroid clonotypes (frequency above 0.001) were also detected in blood, suggesting blood repertoires may reflect thyroid immune responses. A model built on a 13 V-J signature distinguished ophthalmopathy from stable hyperthyroidism, reaching 85% to 90% sensitivity and around 81% specificity in cross-validation and 80%/75% in testing. In validation, the model predicted progression to ophthalmopathy a median of about 6 months before onset, with roughly 70% sensitivity and 72.22% specificity. Sample size was not statistically predetermined, and blinding of investigators to group allocation was not performed.

TCR beta CDR3 regions were amplified from RNA transcripts. The first round of RT-PCR for the TCR CDR3 was performed with the HTBI primer set and the Qiagen OneStep RT-PCR kit. Libraries were constructed in a second round of multiplex PCR, after which size selection and purification were performed. Libraries were sequenced paired-end with 100 bp reads on an Illumina HiSeq2000. Per the original workflow: SOAPnuke was used to process the raw data, with reads discarded if the reads contained adapters or uncalled bases, had a mean Phred below 15, or lacked an exact constant-primer or identifier match. High-quality paired reads were merged with COPE v1.2.5, and unique nucleotide sequences were defined as clonotypes. Clonotypes were aligned to IMGT TRBV, TRBD and TRBJ reference segments using MiTCR v1.1. Analysis was restricted to V-J combinations with a frequency above 0.0001, which covered over 98% of repertoires. The TCS score was defined as the ratio of F50 (clonal expansion) to E x V (chaos), calculated using BLOSUM62-based TCRdist between CDR3 peptides within each V-J. Welch's t-statistics and random forest reduced some 510 V-J features to some 14, which were used in a naive Bayes classifier (R e1071). TCRdb reran the public reads through fastp at Q25 and MiXCR, keeping productive beta chains. Under each unique CDR3 protein, matching rows form one entry showing the most common genes and DNA. TCRdb's processing, not the authors' own work, is the source of the V and J calls. The sample includes around 690,000 distinct CDR3 sequences, with 15% to 20% observed a single time. Clones ranked in the top ten supply roughly a sixth of the sample.

Graves' hyperthyroidism was defined as stable when no progression to ophthalmopathy occurred over 18 months of follow-up. The hyperthyroidism patients were between 18 and 65 years old and newly diagnosed, with a disease duration of less than 2 months. Exclusion was applied to patients with uncontrolled infections, other autoimmune diseases, pregnancy or lactation. Diagnoses relied on clinical symptoms, serum thyroxine and TRAb, thyroid ultrasound and orbital computed tomography. PBMCs were separated from approximately 10 ml of fresh peripheral blood using Ficoll-Paque density gradient centrifugation. Trizol reagent was used to extract total RNA, and RNA quality was then checked on an Agilent 2100 Bioanalyzer. Trimming costs V 3 bases and J 0 bases, and their ends lie 12 bases apart. The CDR3 sequence holds 15 residues, the cysteine and phenylalanine included. Only the CDR3 part of the read is kept: 45 bases, read in frame from the first base.

This clonotype showed up many times. Its antigen is not yet known. Base qualities are not recorded, but no much larger clone differs from it by a single base. Specimen: blood. The chain is made from TRBV12-3 or TRBV12-4 and TRBJ2-7, with the D gene call left open. This TCR derives from a man in his fifties or sixties with Graves' hyperthyroidism. The CDR3 is CASSFLAPPSYEQYF. The DNA sequence is TGTGCCAGCAGTTTTTTGGCCCCACCCTCCTACGAGCAGTACTTC.